These 18 T cell receptor beta chains were all obtained from the same sample, sequenced in a study of CD8+CD57+ T cells in acquired aplastic anemia. Using genomic DNA as the template, TCR beta VDJ and CDR3 profiling was carried out. MiXCR, run by TCRdb on the reads, gives a single entry per CDR3 protein. Found here are around 200,000 distinct CDR3 sequences, 48% of them singletons; the top ten hold about 1.8%. Whoever was chosen for sequencing had shown CD8+CD57+ cell expansion by flow cytometry. The sequencing sample was made of sorted CD4+, CD8+, or CD8+CD57+ T cells (not recorded which) from PBMCs. These receptors all come from a human donor with aplastic anemia.

This clonotype was seen many times. This rearrangement joins TRBV5-1 to TRBJ2-3; 8 nucleotides line up with TRBD1. There are 16 residues in the CDR3. Germline lookup yields CDR1 SGHRS and CDR2 YFSETQ. V trimming: 4 bases; J trimming: 0 bases; junction bases outside the gene matches: 7. The CDR3 DNA sequence: TGCGCCAGCAGCGGGGGACAGGTTGGGAGCACAGATACGCAGTATTTT. Encoded protein: CASSGGQVGSTDTQYF. Together with reference TRBV5-1 and TRBJ2-3, the CDR3 gives the full variable domain: KAGVTQTPRYLIKTRGQQVTLSCSPISGHRSVSWYQQTPGQGLQFLFEYFSETQRNKGNFPGRFSGRQFSNSRSEMNVSTLELGDSALYLCASSGGQVGSTDTQYFGPGTRLTVL.

This clonotype was counted many times. The J gene is TRBJ2-5, the V gene TRBV3-1; D tentatively fits TRBD1 or TRBD2 (5 bases each). CDR1 and CDR2 from the germline V gene are LGHDT and YNNKEL (reference sequence). V was cut by 6 bases and J by 5 bases, with 10 bases left in between. The CDR3 extends over 12 amino acids. DNA of the CDR3: TGTGCCAGCAGGAGGGGAGAGGAGACCCAGTACTTC. Protein sequence: CASRRGEETQYF.

This clonotype was observed a few times. The chain carries TRBV25-1 and TRBJ1-3; D is perhaps TRBD1 (5 bases). V lost 1 base and J 2 bases, leaving 18 bases between the germline ends. The germline V gene encodes CDR1 MGHDK and CDR2 SYGVNS. This CDR3 region has 18 residues. Written as DNA, the CDR3 is TGTGCCAGCAGTGAATTTAAGCGTCAAGGGGAACCTGGAAACACCATATATTTT. This encodes CASSEFKRQGEPGNTIYF.

Turning to this clonotype: A much larger clone differs from this one at a single base, so this may be a read error. The chain recombines TRBV4-1 with TRBJ1-3; D may be TRBD1 (5 bases). The germline V gene encodes CDR1 MGHRA and CDR2 YSYEKL. The length of the CDR3 is 14 residues. The CDR3 is CAGSQRTSLNTIYF. Written as DNA, the CDR3 is TGCGCCGGCAGCCAGAGGACAAGTTTAAACACCATATATTTT.

The V call is TRBV24-1, the J call TRBJ2-1, with 15 bases identical to TRBD2. The V segment lost 6 bases and the J segment 0 bases; nucleotides outside the gene matches: 8. The CDR3 runs 19 residues. The germline gives CDR1 KGHDR, CDR2 SFDVKD. The DNA of the CDR3 is TGTGCCACCAGTCCTTACGGGACTAGCGGGAGGACCTCCTACAATGAGCAGTTCTTC. Translated: CATSPYGTSGRTSYNEQFF.

This clonotype was picked up many times. The V and J genes are TRBV4-1 and TRBJ2-7, with 12 bases identical to TRBD1. Unmatched junction bases numbered 4, after V lost 0 bases and J lost 4 bases. CDR1 MGHRA and CDR2 YSYEKL come from the germline V gene. This CDR3 comprises 16 residues. The CDR3 spells CASSQDSGQGAYEQYF. In DNA, the CDR3 is TGCGCCAGCAGCCAAGATTCGGGACAGGGGGCGTACGAGCAGTACTTC.

Note on this clonotype: Its ends do not fully match the called genes, so a read error is possible. The genes are TRBV5-1 and TRBJ1-6, with D possibly being TRBD1 (5 bases). Germline assignment: CDR1 SGHRS and CDR2 YFSETQ. The CDR3 loop spans 16 amino acids. In DNA, the CDR3 is TGCGCCAGCAGCTCACCGACTCGGGGGGGTAATTCACCCCCCCACTTT. Its protein is CASSSPTRGGNSPPHF.

This clonotype was recorded many times. This rearrangement joins TRBV5-1 to TRBJ1-1, with D possibly being TRBD1 (5 bases). Germline CDR1 reads SGHRS; CDR2 reads YFSETQ. The CDR3 totals 12 residues. The V end lost 0 bases, the J end lost 7 bases, and 7 bases lay between the germline ends. The CDR3 DNA reads TGCGCCAGCAGCTTGGCCCAGGGTGAAGCTTTCTTT. Amino acid sequence: CASSLAQGEAFF.

The chain recombines TRBV5-6 with TRBJ1-1; D is uncertain. The CDR3 has 20 residues. Germline V lookup: CDR1 SGHDT, CDR2 YYEEEE. V dropped 6 bases and J dropped 0 bases, with 30 bases sitting between them. The CDR3 protein is CASTTLKDQPDDTMNTEAFF. CDR3 sequence (DNA): TGTGCCAGCACCACATTGAAGGACCAACCAGATGACACCATGAACACTGAAGCTTTCTTT.

This clonotype was seen just once. The genes are TRBV2 and TRBJ1-1, with a possible D match to TRBD1 (6 bases). Per germline, CDR1 SNHLY and CDR2 FYNNEI. The CDR3 consists of 11 residues. The V gene lost 6 bases and the J gene lost 6 bases, with 8 bases spanning the gap. CDR3 in DNA: TGTGCCAGCAGGAGGGGGTCTGAAGCTTTCTTT. As protein: CASRRGSEAFF. Filled out from reference TRBV2 and TRBJ1-1, the complete variable domain reads EPEVTQTPSHQVTQMGQEVILRCVPISNHLYFYWYRQILGQKVEFLVSFYNNEISEKSEIFDDQFSVERPDGSNFTLKIRSTKLEDSAMYFCASRRGSEAFFGQGTRLTVV.

This clonotype came up many times. The chain joins TRBV30 to TRBJ1-1; 7 positions match TRBD1. V shed 3 bases, J shed 1 base, and the junction held 8 bases outside the gene matches. CDR3 length equals 15 residues. The germline V gene has CDR1 GTSNPN and CDR2 SVGIG (reference sequence). Here the CDR3 DNA reads TGTGCCTGGAGCAAAATGACAGGGACGAACACTGAAGCTTTCTTT. It codes for CAWSKMTGTNTEAFF.

This chain connects TRBV24-1 to TRBJ2-7; TRBD2 matches 8 bases. In germline, CDR1 is KGHDR, CDR2 SFDVKD. Trimming took 3 bases from V and 3 from J; bases not matched to a gene: 3. CDR3 length: 14 residues. The CDR3 DNA reads TGTGCCACCAGTGATCGGGAGGGGGACTACGAGCAGTACTTC. Amino acids: CATSDREGDYEQYF.

Remarks on this clonotype: With a much larger clone just one base away, this may be a read error. V and J are TRBV6-1 and TRBJ2-6; perhaps D is TRBD1 or TRBD2 (5 bases each). Germline CDR1 MNHNS, CDR2 SASEGT. The CDR3 consists of 15 residues. DNA of the CDR3: TGTGCCAGCAGGACACGGGGCTCTGGGGCCAGCGTCCTGACTTTC. Its protein product is CASRTRGSGASVLTF.

There are many counts of this clonotype. The V call is TRBV30, the J call TRBJ1-1; D possibly corresponds to TRBD1 (5 bases). The CDR3 extends over 12 amino acids. The V gene's germline CDR1 is GTSNPN and CDR2 SVGIG (reference sequence). Trimming left V 4 bases short and J 3 bases short, with 9 bases between. This CDR3 reads CAWIGAYTEAFF. CDR3 DNA sequence: TGTGCCTGGATCGGGGCTTACACTGAAGCTTTCTTT.

The chain joins TRBV24-1 to TRBJ2-2; TRBD1 or TRBD2 may be the D gene (7 bases each). The CDR3 totals 15 residues. The germline V gene encodes CDR1 KGHDR and CDR2 SFDVKD. The V end lost 3 bases, the J end lost 6 bases, and 13 bases lay between the germline ends. CDR3 region: CATSDGRGRSGELFF. The DNA of the CDR3 is TGTGCCACCAGTGATGGGAGGGGGCGATCCGGGGAGCTGTTTTTT.

This clonotype appeared once. The chain employs TRBV24-1 and TRBJ2-7, with D possibly TRBD2 on 5 matching bases. With 4 bases removed from V and 4 bases from J, the gap between germline ends came to 10 bases. The CDR3 has 13 residues. Germline V lookup: CDR1 KGHDR, CDR2 SFDVKD. The CDR3 spells CATSDPSGYEQYF. The DNA of the CDR3 is TGTGCCACCAGTGACCCCTCGGGGTACGAGCAGTACTTC.

This clonotype occurred many times. The rearrangement joins TRBV9 to TRBJ1-5; 7 nucleotides match TRBD1. The V segment lost 0 bases and the J segment 6 bases; nucleotides outside the gene matches: 3. Germline V gene data show CDR1 as SGDLS and CDR2 as YYNGEE. The CDR3 is 14 residues long. The CDR3 DNA reads as TGTGCCAGCAGCGTAGCTCCAGGGGGTCAGCCCCAGCATTTT. It yields the protein CASSVAPGGQPQHF.

A note on this clonotype: The junction does not match germline at one end; this may be a read error. The rearrangement joins TRBV20-1 to TRBJ2-1; 10 nucleotides line up with TRBD2. Germline CDR1 is DFQATT and CDR2 is SNEGSKA (reference sequence). This CDR3 spans 13 amino acids. For the CDR3, the DNA is TGCAGTGCTGAGCGGGAGGGCCGCAATAAGCAGTTCTTC. It codes for CSAEREGRNKQFF.